Here is one T cell receptor beta chain with its context. Some clones are missing from TCRdb's copy, which holds only in-frame ones; the method was immunoSEQ multiplex PCR. This sample has about 120,000 clones; 85% to 95% occur once, and the top ten carry 0.55% to 0.6%. This specimen comes from a study of control samples from healthy donors and cancer patients. Looked up from germline, CDR1 is SGHRS and CDR2 is YFSETQ. V lost 7 bases, J lost 5 bases, and 19 bases stayed unmatched. The CDR3 totals 18 residues. This receptor was obtained from a man at least 80 years old with head and neck cancer. The chain is built from TRBV5-1 and TRBJ2-7; 12 bases agree with TRBD1. The source material was PBMCs. DNA for the CDR3: TGCGCCAGCGGCGGGGACAGGGGGCTGCGCGCGGGCAGCAACGAGCAGTACTTC. Its translation is CASGGDRGLRAGSNEQYF.